This T cell receptor beta chain appears in the sequencing data of a study of blood T cells in healthy people across ages. A J-beta primer mix and a sample-barcoded 5' primer were used in a second PCR of about 7 to 12 cycles. Using its own MiXCR run on the 5' RACE reads, TCRdb lists one record per CDR3 protein. The repertoire consists of fewer than 1.5 million distinct CDR3 sequences, with approximately 38% occurring once and the leading ten covering around 8%. Germline-derived CDR1 and CDR2 are SQVTM and ANQGSEA. V lost 8 bases and J lost 10; bases outside the gene matches: 7. CDR3 length equals 11 residues. Drawing of peripheral blood yielded approximately 10 milliliters from each donor. This clonotype has more than one count but fewer than ten.

The origin of this receptor is a woman between 18 and 29 years old in good health. The chain is built from TRBV29-1 and TRBJ2-2; TRBD1 matches 7 bases. Material for sequencing was blood. CDR3 protein: CSLRTGEELFF. The CDR3 region has the DNA TGCAGCCTCCGGACAGGAGAGGAGCTGTTTTTT.